The entry below describes one T cell receptor (beta chain). The antigen remains undetermined. PCR primers comprised 60 Vbeta and 13 Jbeta primers. The repertoire was sequenced with immunoSEQ multiplex PCR; TCRdb's copy has only in-frame clones and lacks some. The sample lists fewer than 200,000 clones, roughly 80% occurring once. Each donor's status was that of a healthy bone marrow donor. This entry belongs to a study of cytomegalovirus exposure and HLA in healthy donors. General study findings and limits: Among the sequence variants, a highly shared cluster was likely an artifact of sequencing.

V was cut by 4 bases and J by 2 bases, with 12 bases left in between. The CDR3 totals 14 residues. Germline CDR1 reads MNHNS; CDR2 reads SASEGT. The sequencing input was PBMCs. This TCR came from a man aged 18 to 30 in good health and CMV-seropositive. This chain links TRBV6-1 with TRBJ2-7, with D possibly TRBD1 on 5 matching bases. Here the CDR3 reads CASSGSQGPYEQYF. CDR3 bases: TGTGCCAGCAGTGGCTCGCAGGGCCCCTACGAGCAGTACTTC.